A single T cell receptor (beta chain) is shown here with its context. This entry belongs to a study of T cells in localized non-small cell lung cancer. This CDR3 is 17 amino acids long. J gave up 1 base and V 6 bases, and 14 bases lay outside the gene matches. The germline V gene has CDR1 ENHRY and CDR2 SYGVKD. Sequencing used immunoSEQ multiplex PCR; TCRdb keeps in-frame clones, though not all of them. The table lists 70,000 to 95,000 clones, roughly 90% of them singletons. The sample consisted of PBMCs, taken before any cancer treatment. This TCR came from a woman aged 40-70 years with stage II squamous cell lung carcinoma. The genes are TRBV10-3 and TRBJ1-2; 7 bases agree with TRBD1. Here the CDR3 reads CAIRPRQGLPHNYGYTF. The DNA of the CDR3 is TGTGCCATCAGACCCCGACAGGGACTACCTCATAACTATGGCTACACCTTC.